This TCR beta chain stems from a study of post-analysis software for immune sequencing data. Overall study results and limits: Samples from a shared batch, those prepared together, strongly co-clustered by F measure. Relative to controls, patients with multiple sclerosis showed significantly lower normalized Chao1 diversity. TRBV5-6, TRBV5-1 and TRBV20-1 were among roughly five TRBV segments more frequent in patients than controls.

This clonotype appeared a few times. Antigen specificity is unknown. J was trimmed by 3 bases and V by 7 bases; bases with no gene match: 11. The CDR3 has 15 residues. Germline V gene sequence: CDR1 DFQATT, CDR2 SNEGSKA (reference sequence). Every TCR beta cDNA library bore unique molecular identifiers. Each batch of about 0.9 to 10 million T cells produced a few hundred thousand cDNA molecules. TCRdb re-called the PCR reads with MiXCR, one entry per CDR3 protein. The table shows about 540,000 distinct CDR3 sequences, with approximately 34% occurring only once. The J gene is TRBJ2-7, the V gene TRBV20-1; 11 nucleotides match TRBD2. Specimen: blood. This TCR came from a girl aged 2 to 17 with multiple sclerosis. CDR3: CSGVSGLAAGYEQYF. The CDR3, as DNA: TGCAGTGGCGTTTCGGGACTAGCGGCGGGCTACGAGCAGTACTTC.